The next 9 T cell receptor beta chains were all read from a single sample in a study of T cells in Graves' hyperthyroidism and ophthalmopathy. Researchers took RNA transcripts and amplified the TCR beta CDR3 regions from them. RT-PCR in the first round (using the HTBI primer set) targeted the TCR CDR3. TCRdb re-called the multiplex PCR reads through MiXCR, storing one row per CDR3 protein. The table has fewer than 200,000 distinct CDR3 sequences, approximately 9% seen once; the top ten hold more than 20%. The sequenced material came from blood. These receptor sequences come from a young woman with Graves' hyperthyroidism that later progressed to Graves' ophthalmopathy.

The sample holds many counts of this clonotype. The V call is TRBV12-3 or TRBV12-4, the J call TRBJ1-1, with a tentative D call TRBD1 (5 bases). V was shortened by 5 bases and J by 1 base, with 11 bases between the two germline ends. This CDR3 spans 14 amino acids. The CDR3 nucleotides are TGTGCCAGCAGTATGGACACCAAGAACACTGAAGCTTTCTTT. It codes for CASSMDTKNTEAFF.

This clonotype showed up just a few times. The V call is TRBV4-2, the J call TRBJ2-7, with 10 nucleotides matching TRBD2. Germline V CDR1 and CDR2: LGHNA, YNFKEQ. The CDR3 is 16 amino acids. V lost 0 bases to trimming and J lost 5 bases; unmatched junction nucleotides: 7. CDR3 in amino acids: CASSQDGAGGINEQYF. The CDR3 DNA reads TGTGCCAGCAGCCAAGATGGAGCGGGGGGGATTAACGAGCAGTACTTC.

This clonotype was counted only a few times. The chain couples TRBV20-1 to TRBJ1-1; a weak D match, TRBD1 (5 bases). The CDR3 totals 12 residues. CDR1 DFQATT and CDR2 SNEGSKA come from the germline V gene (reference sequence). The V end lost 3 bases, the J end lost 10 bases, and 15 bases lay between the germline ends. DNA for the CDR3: TGCAGTGCTAGCCCGGGGGGGTTTGCAGCTTTCTTT. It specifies CSASPGGFAAFF.

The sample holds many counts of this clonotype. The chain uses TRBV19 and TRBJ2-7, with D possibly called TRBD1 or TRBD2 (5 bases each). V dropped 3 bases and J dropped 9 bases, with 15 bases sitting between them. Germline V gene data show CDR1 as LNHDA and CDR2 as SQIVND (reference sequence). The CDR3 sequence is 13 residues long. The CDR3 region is CASSMGRWERQYF. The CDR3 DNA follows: TGTGCCAGTAGTATGGGACGGTGGGAAAGGCAGTACTTC.

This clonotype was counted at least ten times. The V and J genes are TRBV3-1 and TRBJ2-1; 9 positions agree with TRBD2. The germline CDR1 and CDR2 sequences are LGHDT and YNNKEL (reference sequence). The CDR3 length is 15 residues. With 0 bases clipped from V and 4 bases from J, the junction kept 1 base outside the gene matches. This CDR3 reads CASSQDSGRYNEQFF. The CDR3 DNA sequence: TGTGCCAGCAGCCAAGATAGCGGGAGATACAATGAGCAGTTCTTC.

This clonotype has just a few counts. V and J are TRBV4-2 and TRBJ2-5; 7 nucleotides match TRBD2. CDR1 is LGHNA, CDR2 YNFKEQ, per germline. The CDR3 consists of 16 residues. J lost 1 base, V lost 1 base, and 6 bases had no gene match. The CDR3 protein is CASSQVIASGQETQYF. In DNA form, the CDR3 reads TGTGCCAGCAGCCAAGTTATAGCTAGCGGCCAAGAGACCCAGTACTTC.

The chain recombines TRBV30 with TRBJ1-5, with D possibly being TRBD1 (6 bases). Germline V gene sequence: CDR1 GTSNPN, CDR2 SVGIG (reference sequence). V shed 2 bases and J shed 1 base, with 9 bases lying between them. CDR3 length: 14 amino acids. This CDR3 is CAWSTGTSNQPQHF. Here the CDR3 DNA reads TGTGCCTGGAGTACCGGGACAAGCAATCAGCCCCAGCATTTT.

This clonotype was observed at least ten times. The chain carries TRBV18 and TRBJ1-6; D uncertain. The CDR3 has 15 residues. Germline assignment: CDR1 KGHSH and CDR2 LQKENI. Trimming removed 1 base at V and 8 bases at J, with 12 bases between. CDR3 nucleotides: TGTGCCAGCTCACCACTGGGTGGAGTGGATTCACCCCTCCACTTT. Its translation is CASSPLGGVDSPLHF.

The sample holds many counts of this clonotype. The CDR3 nucleotides read TGCAGTGCTAGTAATGAGCAAGAGACCCAGTACTTC. Its translation: CSASNEQETQYF. The V gene is TRBV20-1, the J gene TRBJ2-5; no reliable D call. Germline V CDR1 and CDR2: DFQATT, SNEGSKA (reference sequence). The V and J ends lost 3 bases and 2 bases respectively, with 7 bases between them. This CDR3 comprises 12 residues.